This TCR beta chain comes out of a study of radiotherapy plus CTLA-4 blockade in lung cancer. The CDR3 has 16 amino acids. V lost 0 bases, J lost 2 bases, and 12 bases lay in between. Per germline, CDR1 SGHTS and CDR2 YDEGEE. Repertoires were generated with immunoSEQ multiplex PCR, while TCRdb's copy carries only in-frame clones and drops some. The table has about 88,000 clones, around 72% seen once. Alongside CTLA-4 blockade with ipilimumab, patients with chemo-refractory metastatic non-small-cell lung cancer received focal radiation. The rearrangement links TRBV5-8 to TRBJ2-1, with D possibly TRBD1 on 6 matching bases. The sequence was collected from a human donor with non-small cell lung cancer that progressed on radiotherapy plus ipilimumab. The sequencing here drew on peripheral blood, taken from a patient treated with radiotherapy plus ipilimumab. The chain's CDR3 is CASSLGRQGTYNEQFF. CDR3 nucleotide sequence: TGTGCCAGCAGCTTGGGGCGGCAGGGGACCTACAATGAGCAGTTCTTC. Full variable domain (missing parts from reference TRBV5-8 and TRBJ2-1): EAGVTQSPTHLIKTRGQQATLRCSPISGHTSVYWYQQALGLGLQFLLWYDEGEERNRGNFPPRFSGRQFPNYSSELNVNALELEDSALYLCASSLGRQGTYNEQFFGPGTRLTVL.